This TCR beta chain came from a study of metastatic and nonmetastatic thyroid tumors. Study information: Malignant thyroid and benign thyroid patients provided blood and tumor or nodule tissue whose repertoires were compared. Overall study results and limits: A significant increase in TCR beta diversity was reportedly seen in malignant thyroid tumors relative to benign nodules, in blood and tumor.

A word on this clone: No antigen is known for it.

TCRdb ran MiXCR on the PCR reads. The profile shows roughly 8,700 clones, 29% of them singletons. No treatment had been given to any patient before thyroid surgery. The receptor's source is a female donor with papillary thyroid cancer or a benign thyroid nodule (not recorded which). Some clones in this sample may be carry-over from other donors' samples. The sequenced sample was tumor tissue.

The CDR3 reads CASRRGTGREEKLFF. The CDR3 DNA reads as TGTGCCAGTAGGAGGGGGACAGGGCGTGAAGAAAAACTGTTTTTT. The chain carries TRBV19 and TRBJ1-4, with 9 bases lining up with TRBD1. This CDR3 is 15 amino acids long. J lost 8 bases, V lost 6 bases, and 10 bases had no gene match. Germline V gene lookup returns CDR1 LNHDA and CDR2 SQIVND (reference sequence).